This is a list of T cell receptor beta chains from one sample in a study of T cell responses to AZD1222 COVID-19 vaccine. The data were produced by immunoSEQ multiplex PCR, yet TCRdb's version contains in-frame clones alone and is incomplete. The data show about 160,000 clones, with roughly nine tenths seen just once and under 2.5% held by the top ten. Sequenced material: peripheral blood, taken on day 0 of AZD1222 vaccination. The receptors shown here come from an adult in good health. Each CDR3 is given with its conserved first and last residue. A D gene is named only where the DNA matches it firmly. Some rows have no size entry. The others give once, few or many, or a class for an expanded clone.

abundance	v_gene	d_gene	j_gene	CDR3aa	CDR3nt
-	TRBV10-3	-	TRBJ1-1	CAIKGNTEAFF	TGTGCCATCAAGGGGAACACTGAAGCTTTCTTT
-	TRBV4-1	TRBD1	TRBJ1-6	CASSPRDSSPLHF	TGCGCCAGCAGCCCCCGGGACAGTTCACCCCTCCACTTT
-	TRBV10-1	-	TRBJ2-4	CASSESGISDIQYF	TGCGCCAGCAGTGAGTCGGGGATATCAGACATTCAGTACTTC
-	TRBV2	-	TRBJ1-2	CASSARQGSYGYTF	TGTGCCAGCAGTGCTCGTCAGGGGAGCTATGGCTACACCTTC
-	TRBV7-6	-	TRBJ2-2	CASSLATGSTGELFF	TGTGCCAGCAGCTTAGCCACGGGTAGTACCGGGGAGCTGTTTTTT
-	TRBV10-3	-	TRBJ1-1	CAITRSAEMNTEAFF	TGTGCCATCACCCGTTCGGCCGAGATGAACACTGAAGCTTTCTTT
once	TRBV9	-	TRBJ1-5	CASSVGTSVGPQHF	TGTGCCAGCAGCGTAGGGACCTCCGTTGGGCCCCAGCATTTT
-	TRBV10-1	TRBD1	TRBJ2-1	CASSGGQFYNEQFF	TGCGCCAGCAGTGGGGGACAGTTTTACAATGAGCAGTTCTTC
-	TRBV28	-	TRBJ1-3	CASSFIGSASGNTIYF	TGTGCCAGCAGTTTCATTGGGTCCGCCTCTGGAAACACCATATATTTT
-	TRBV29-1	-	TRBJ1-1	CSACQRRGTEAFF	TGCAGCGCGTGCCAGAGGCGCGGCACTGAAGCTTTCTTT
-	TRBV6-5	-	TRBJ1-6	CASSQVAKTPLHF	TGTGCCAGCAGTCAGGTAGCTAAGACACCCCTCCACTTT
-	TRBV3-1/TRBV3-2	-	TRBJ1-5	CASSQGGRENQPQHF	TGTGCCAGCAGCCAAGGGGGGAGGGAAAATCAGCCCCAGCATTTT
-	TRBV3-1/TRBV3-2	-	TRBJ1-6	CASSQVLGGGSPLHF	TGTGCCAGCAGCCAAGTTTTAGGGGGAGGTTCACCCCTCCACTTT
-	TRBV6-1	-	TRBJ1-5	CASSEAAGTGQPQHF	TGTGCCAGCAGTGAAGCGGCAGGGACGGGTCAGCCCCAGCATTTT
once	TRBV6-5	TRBD1	TRBJ1-1	CASLQGQLRAFF	TGTGCCAGCCTACAGGGACAGTTAAGGGCTTTCTTT
-	TRBV15	-	TRBJ1-1	CATSSSRTVNTEAFF	TGTGCCACCAGCAGTTCCCGGACGGTCAACACTGAAGCTTTCTTT
-	TRBV19	TRBD1	TRBJ1-2	CASSIQGATGYGYTF	TGTGCCAGTAGTATCCAGGGGGCCACAGGCTATGGCTACACCTTC
-	TRBV27	-	TRBJ2-7	CASSSTWAGKTFSYEQYF	TGTGCCAGCAGTTCCACCTGGGCAGGGAAAACGTTCTCCTACGAGCAGTACTTC
-	TRBV3-1/TRBV3-2	TRBD1	TRBJ1-4	CASSPAGGIWEKLFF	TGTGCCAGCAGCCCCGCAGGGGGCATTTGGGAAAAACTGTTTTTT
-	TRBV28	-	TRBJ1-2	CASSLYARGGYGYTF	TGTGCCAGCAGTTTATATGCCAGGGGTGGCTATGGCTACACCTTC
-	TRBV18	-	TRBJ1-6	CASSLTGSSGYSKNSPLHF	TGTGCCAGCTCACTTACAGGGAGTTCTGGATATAGCAAGAATTCACCCCTCCACTTT
-	TRBV28	-	TRBJ2-7	CATTGPLNYEQYF	TGTGCCACCACAGGACCTCTCAACTACGAGCAGTACTTC
once	TRBV30	TRBD1	TRBJ1-5	CAWSGTGDQPQHF	TGTGCCTGGAGTGGGACAGGGGATCAGCCCCAGCATTTT
-	TRBV5-1	-	TRBJ2-2	CASSLRGQGGTGELFF	TGCGCCAGCAGCTTGCGAGGCCAGGGTGGGACCGGGGAGCTGTTTTTT
-	TRBV30	-	TRBJ1-2	CAWAYVGGGYTF	TGTGCCTGGGCCTATGTGGGCGGGGGCTACACCTTC
-	TRBV27	-	TRBJ2-7	CASSLGETVSFYEQYF	TGTGCCAGCAGTTTAGGGGAAACAGTTTCCTTCTACGAGCAGTACTTC
-	TRBV28	TRBD2	TRBJ2-7	CASSSSGGIYEQYF	TGTGCCAGCAGTTCTAGCGGGGGTATCTACGAGCAGTACTTC
-	TRBV28	-	TRBJ1-4	CASSLSWGSEKLFF	TGTGCCAGCAGTTTGTCCTGGGGATCCGAAAAACTGTTTTTT
-	TRBV11-2	-	TRBJ2-7	CASSPARPPYEQYF	TGTGCCAGCAGCCCAGCCCGTCCCCCCTACGAGCAGTACTTC
-	TRBV28	-	TRBJ1-2	CASSLNKGYGYTF	TGTGCCAGCAGTCTTAACAAGGGCTATGGCTACACCTTC
-	TRBV2	-	TRBJ1-2	CASSVRESYGYTF	TGTGCCAGCAGTGTGAGGGAATCCTATGGCTACACCTTC
-	TRBV6-5	-	TRBJ1-1	CASNSIGGNTEAFF	TGTGCCAGCAACTCCATAGGGGGGAACACTGAAGCTTTCTTT
-	TRBV29-1	TRBD1	TRBJ1-2	CSADDRGHGYTF	TGCAGCGCTGACGACAGGGGCCATGGCTACACCTTC
-	TRBV28	-	TRBJ2-7	CASSTRGSYEQYF	TGTGCCAGCAGCACCAGGGGAAGCTACGAGCAGTACTTC
-	TRBV5-1	TRBD1	TRBJ2-5	CASSPGQGLETQYF	TGCGCCAGCAGCCCCGGACAGGGTTTAGAGACCCAGTACTTC
-	TRBV7-2	TRBD1	TRBJ1-5	CASSEASGQMGQPQHF	TGTGCCAGCAGCGAAGCCTCGGGACAGATGGGCCAGCCCCAGCATTTT
-	TRBV28	TRBD1	TRBJ1-5	CASSSGTDTNQPQHF	TGTGCCAGCAGTTCCGGGACAGACACTAATCAGCCCCAGCATTTT
-	TRBV5-1	-	TRBJ1-1	CASSPTGTNTEAFF	TGCGCCAGCAGCCCAACAGGGACTAACACTGAAGCTTTCTTT
-	TRBV29-1	-	TRBJ1-4	CSVVGLGNEKLFF	TGCAGCGTGGTGGGGTTAGGGAATGAAAAACTGTTTTTT
-	TRBV2	-	TRBJ2-7	CASTKGYYEQYF	TGTGCCAGCACGAAGGGATACTACGAGCAGTACTTC
-	TRBV6-2/TRBV6-3	TRBD1	TRBJ2-7	CASSLTGNEQYF	TGTGCCAGCAGCCTGACAGGGAACGAGCAGTACTTC
-	TRBV2	-	TRBJ1-4	CASSELMSVNEKLFF	TGTGCCAGCAGTGAATTAATGTCAGTTAATGAAAAACTGTTTTTT
-	TRBV6-5	-	TRBJ1-2	CASSYSSGADYGYTF	TGTGCCAGCAGTTACTCGTCCGGGGCGGACTATGGCTACACCTTC
once	TRBV30	-	TRBJ1-3	CAWSRTFSSGNTIYF	TGTGCCTGGAGTCGGACCTTTAGCTCTGGAAACACCATATATTTT
-	TRBV27	TRBD2	TRBJ2-1	CASSSSIERGNEQFF	TGTGCCAGCAGTTCCTCCATCGAGCGGGGAAATGAGCAGTTCTTC
-	TRBV7-2	-	TRBJ2-3	CASSSKREWGREDTQYF	TGTGCCAGCAGCTCGAAGAGAGAATGGGGTAGAGAAGATACGCAGTATTTT